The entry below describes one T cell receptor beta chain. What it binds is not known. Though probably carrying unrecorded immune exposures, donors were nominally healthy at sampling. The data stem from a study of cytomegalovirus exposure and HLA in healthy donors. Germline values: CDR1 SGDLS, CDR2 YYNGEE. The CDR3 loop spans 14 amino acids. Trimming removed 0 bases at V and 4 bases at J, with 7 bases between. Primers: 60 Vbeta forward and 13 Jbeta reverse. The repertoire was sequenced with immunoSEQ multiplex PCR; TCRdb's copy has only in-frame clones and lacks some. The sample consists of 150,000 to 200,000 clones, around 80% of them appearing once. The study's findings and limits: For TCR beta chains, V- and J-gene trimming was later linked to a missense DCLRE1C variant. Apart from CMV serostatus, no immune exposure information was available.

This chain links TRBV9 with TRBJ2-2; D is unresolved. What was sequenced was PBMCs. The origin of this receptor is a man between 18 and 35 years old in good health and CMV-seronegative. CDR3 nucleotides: TGTGCCAGCAGCGTAGTGCCGAGCACCGGGGAGCTGTTTTTT. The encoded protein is CASSVVPSTGELFF.